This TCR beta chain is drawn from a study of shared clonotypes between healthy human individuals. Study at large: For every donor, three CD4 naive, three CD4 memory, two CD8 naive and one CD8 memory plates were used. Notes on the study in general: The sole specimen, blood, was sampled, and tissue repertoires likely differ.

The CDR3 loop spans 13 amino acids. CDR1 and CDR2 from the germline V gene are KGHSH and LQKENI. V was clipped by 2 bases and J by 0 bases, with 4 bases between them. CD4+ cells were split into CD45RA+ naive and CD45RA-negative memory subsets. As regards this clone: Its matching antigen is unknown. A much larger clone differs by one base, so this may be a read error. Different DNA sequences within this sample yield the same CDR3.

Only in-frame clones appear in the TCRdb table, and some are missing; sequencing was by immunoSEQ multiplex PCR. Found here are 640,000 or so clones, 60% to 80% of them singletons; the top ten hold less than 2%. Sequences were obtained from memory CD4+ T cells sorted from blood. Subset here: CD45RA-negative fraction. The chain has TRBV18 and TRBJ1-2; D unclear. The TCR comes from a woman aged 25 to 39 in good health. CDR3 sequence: CASSPTANYGYTF. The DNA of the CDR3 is TGTGCCAGCTCACCAACAGCTAACTATGGCTACACCTTC.